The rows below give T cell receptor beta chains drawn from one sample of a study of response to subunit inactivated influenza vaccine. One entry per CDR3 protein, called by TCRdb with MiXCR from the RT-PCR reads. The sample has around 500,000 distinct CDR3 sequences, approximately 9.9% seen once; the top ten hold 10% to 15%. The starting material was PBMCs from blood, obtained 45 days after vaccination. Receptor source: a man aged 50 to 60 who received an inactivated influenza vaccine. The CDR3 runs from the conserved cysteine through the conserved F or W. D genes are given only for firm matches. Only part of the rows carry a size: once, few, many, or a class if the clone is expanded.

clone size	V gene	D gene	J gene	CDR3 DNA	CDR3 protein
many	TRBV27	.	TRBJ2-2	TGTGCCAGCAGTTTATCGAGACGGGGGAACACCGGGGAGCTGTTTTTT	CASSLSRRGNTGELFF
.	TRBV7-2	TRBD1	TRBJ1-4	TGTGCCAGCAGCTTAGCCGGGACAGGGGGCTATAGTGGGGTAGAGAAACTGTTTTTT	CASSLAGTGGYSGVEKLFF
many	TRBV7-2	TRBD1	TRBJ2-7	TGTGCCAGCAGGTCCCAACAGGGGGCGAGAGAGCAGTACTTC	CASRSQQGAREQYF
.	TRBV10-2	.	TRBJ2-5	TGCGCCAGCCGGGGGCAAATGGAAGAGACCCAGTACTTC	CASRGQMEETQYF
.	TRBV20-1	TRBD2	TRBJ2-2	TGCAGTGCTACAACTAGCGGGAGGGCCGCTGGGGAGCTGTTTTTT	CSATTSGRAAGELFF
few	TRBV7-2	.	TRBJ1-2	TGTGCCAGCAGCCCCAGGGGCGGGGGCTATGGCTACACCTTC	CASSPRGGGYGYTF
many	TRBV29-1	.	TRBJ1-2	TGCAGCGTTGACCACTTCGACAGAGACTATGGCTACACCTTC	CSVDHFDRDYGYTF
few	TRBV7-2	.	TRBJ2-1	TGTGCCAGCAGCTTAGGATCAGGGAGTGAGCAGTTCTTC	CASSLGSGSEQFF
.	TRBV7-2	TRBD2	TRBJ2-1	TGTGCCAGCAGCTTAGCCGTTAGCGGGTACAATGAGCAGTTCTTC	CASSLAVSGYNEQFF
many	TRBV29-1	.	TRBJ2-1	TGCAGCGTAGGACACTTATCCTACAATGAGCAGTTCTTC	CSVGHLSYNEQFF
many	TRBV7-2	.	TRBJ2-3	TGTGCCAGCAGGACGAGAGTGGGGTGGAATACGCAGTATTTT	CASRTRVGWNTQYF
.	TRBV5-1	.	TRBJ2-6	TGCGCCAGCAGCTTGGCTGGACGTATACTCTCTGGGGCCAACGTCCTGACTTTC	CASSLAGRILSGANVLTF
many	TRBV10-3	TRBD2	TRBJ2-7	TGTGCCATCAGTTCGGGACTAGCGGACTACGAGCAGTACTTC	CAISSGLADYEQYF
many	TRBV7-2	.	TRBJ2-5	TGTGCCAGCAGCTTAGTGCGGGGCCAGCGAGAGACCCAGTACTTC	CASSLVRGQRETQYF
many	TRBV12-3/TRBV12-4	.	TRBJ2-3	TGTGCCAGCAGTCCATGGAGGGGGAACACAGATACGCAGTATTTT	CASSPWRGNTDTQYF
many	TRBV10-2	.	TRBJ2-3	TGCGCCAGCAGTGAGTTCCAGGGCACAGATACGCAGTATTTT	CASSEFQGTDTQYF
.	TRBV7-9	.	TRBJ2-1	TGTGCCAGCAGCTTAGGTTCCAGGGGAGAGCAGTTCTTC	CASSLGSRGEQFF
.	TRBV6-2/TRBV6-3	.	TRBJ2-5	TGTGCCAGCAGTTGGGTGCCAGACCAAGAGACCCACTACTTC	CASSWVPDQETHYF
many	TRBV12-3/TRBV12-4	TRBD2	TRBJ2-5	TGTGCCTCGGGGGGGGGGTACCAAGAGACCCAGTACTTC	CASGGGYQETQYF
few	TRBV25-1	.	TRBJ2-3	TGTGCCAGCAGTGAATATGCAGGAGACAGCACAGATACGCAGTATTTT	CASSEYAGDSTDTQYF
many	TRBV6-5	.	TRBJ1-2	TGTGCCAGCAGTTTCGGGACCGCGTATGGCTACACCTTC	CASSFGTAYGYTF
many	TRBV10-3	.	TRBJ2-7	TGTGCCATCAGTGCGCCGGGTGGGGTGAAGGAGCAGTACTTC	CAISAPGGVKEQYF
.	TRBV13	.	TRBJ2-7	TGTGCCAGCAGCTTAGGGGCAGGGTCAGGTATCGAGCAGTACTTC	CASSLGAGSGIEQYF
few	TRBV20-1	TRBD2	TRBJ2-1	TGCAGTGCCAGCCTGGGACTAGCGGGACCTAGCTCCTACAATGAGCAGTTCTTC	CSASLGLAGPSSYNEQFF
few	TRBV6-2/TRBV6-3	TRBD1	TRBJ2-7	TGTGCCAGCGAACCGGGACAGGCTTCCTACGAGCAGTACTTC	CASEPGQASYEQYF
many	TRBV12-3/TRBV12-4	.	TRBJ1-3	TGTGCCAGCAGTGGTGGACCCGGAAACACCATATATTTT	CASSGGPGNTIYF
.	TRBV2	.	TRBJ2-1	TGTGCCAGCAACATAAATGAGCAGTTCTTC	CASNINEQFF
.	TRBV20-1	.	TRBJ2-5	TGCAGTGGGGGTAGGGGGGAGACCCAGTACTTC	CSGGRGETQYF